These 13 T cell receptor beta chains originate from one sample sequenced in a study of blood T cell repertoires in COVID-19. Assay: immunoSEQ multiplex PCR; the TCRdb copy retains only in-frame clones and omits some. Of over 130,000 clones listed, 84% were seen once; the top ten hold approximately 8.9%. The sequenced sample consisted of peripheral blood. The origin of the receptors is a man aged 25 to 40 with COVID-19, enrolled during active disease.

The V gene is TRBV6-5, the J gene TRBJ1-2; no firm D call. Germline V lookup: CDR1 MNHEY, CDR2 SVGAGI. The CDR3 runs to 11 residues. The germline V and J ends were trimmed by 8 bases and 7 bases, with 11 bases remaining between them. The CDR3 nucleotides read TGTGCCAGCTATCGCGGAGGTGGCTACACCTTC. It specifies CASYRGGGYTF.

This chain uses TRBV6-4 with TRBJ2-7, with TRBD1 as a possible D gene (5 bases). Looked up from germline, CDR1 is MRHNA and CDR2 is SNTAGT. V was pared by 3 bases and J by 3 bases, with 15 bases between. CDR3 length: 15 amino acids. The CDR3 nucleotides read TGTGCCAGCAGTGAAGTTGGTCAGGGTGGCTACGAGCAGTACTTC. Encoded protein: CASSEVGQGGYEQYF.

The gene calls are TRBV5-1 and TRBJ1-5; D unclear. The CDR3 runs 13 residues. The germline CDR1 and CDR2 sequences are SGHRS and YFSETQ. V lost 5 bases and J lost 9, with 15 bases in between. The CDR3 region is CASSSEGGSPQHF. The CDR3 DNA sequence: TGCGCCAGCAGTTCGGAGGGAGGTTCGCCCCAGCATTTT.

This chain connects TRBV7-2 to TRBJ1-2, with 7 nucleotides matching TRBD1. Germline CDR1 SGHTA, CDR2 FQGNSA. This CDR3 region has 18 residues. The ends lost 5 bases at V and 0 bases at J; junction bases unmatched: 15. Written as DNA, the CDR3 is TGTGCCAGCAGCCCATTTATGGCGGGACAGATAACTAACTATGGCTACACCTTC. Its protein is CASSPFMAGQITNYGYTF.

The V gene is TRBV6-5, the J gene TRBJ1-1, with D unresolved. The CDR3 contains 15 residues. The ends were cut back, 0 bases at V and 3 bases at J, with 11 bases in the middle. Germline CDR1 MNHEY, CDR2 SVGAGI. In nucleotides, the CDR3 is TGTGCCAGCAGTTACTCGAGAACTGGGCACACTGAAGCTTTCTTT. This translates into CASSYSRTGHTEAFF.

The chain joins TRBV6-5 to TRBJ2-7, with D perhaps matching TRBD1 (6 bases). Germline V gives CDR1 MNHEY, CDR2 SVGAGI. V was clipped by 5 bases and J by 5 bases, with 16 bases between them. This CDR3 is 14 amino acids long. The CDR3 here is CASSPGTPRDEQYF. CDR3 nucleotide sequence: TGTGCCAGCAGTCCCGGGACACCCCGGGACGAGCAGTACTTC.

V usage is TRBV10-1 and J usage is TRBJ2-5; D is perhaps TRBD1 (6 bases). Trimming took 3 bases from V and 2 from J, leaving 13 bases between them. This CDR3 is built from 15 residues. The germline V gene encodes CDR1 WNHNN and CDR2 SYGVQD (reference sequence). CDR3 protein: CASSDPGTRQETQYF. CDR3 nucleotide sequence: TGCGCCAGCAGTGATCCCGGGACAAGACAAGAGACCCAGTACTTC.

The chain combines TRBV24-1 with TRBJ2-1; TRBD2 matches at 10 bases. Looked up from germline, CDR1 is KGHDR and CDR2 is SFDVKD. Trimming cost V 0 bases and J 8 bases; bases outside gene matches: 6. This CDR3 has 16 amino acids. CDR3 nucleotides: TGTGCCACCAGTGATTTGCCTTCTAGCGGGAGAGATGAGCAGTTCTTC. Translated, it gives CATSDLPSSGRDEQFF.

About this clone itself: The same CDR3 arises from other DNA sequences in this sample as well. This rearrangement joins TRBV30 to TRBJ1-2; D is ambiguous. The V gene's germline CDR1 is GTSNPN and CDR2 SVGIG (reference sequence). The V end lost 3 bases, the J end lost 1 base, and 3 bases lay between the germline ends. This CDR3 contains 11 residues. In nucleotides, the CDR3 is TGTGCCTGGAGCCTTAACTATGGCTACACCTTC. This encodes CAWSLNYGYTF.

V is TRBV28 and J is TRBJ2-7; D is perhaps TRBD2 (6 bases). V was pared by 5 bases and J by 5 bases, with 22 bases between. CDR3 length equals 16 residues. Germline CDR1 MDHEN, CDR2 SYDVKM. In nucleotides, the CDR3 is TGTGCCAGCAGTCCGCATAAAAGCGGGTTCCGGGACGAGCAGTACTTC. It is translated as CASSPHKSGFRDEQYF.

The rearrangement uses TRBV18 and TRBJ2-7; 8 bases are shared with TRBD1. CDR1 and CDR2 from the germline V gene are KGHSH and LQKENI. The junction had 7 bases not matched to a gene; V was cut back by 3 bases and J by 0 bases. This CDR3 has 16 residues. The CDR3 protein is CASSPTTGVSSYEQYF. The CDR3, as DNA: TGTGCCAGCTCACCTACGACAGGGGTAAGCTCCTACGAGCAGTACTTC.

This clone was seen once. The chain links TRBV30 to TRBJ2-7; possibly TRBD2 for D (5 bases). The V gene's germline CDR1 is GTSNPN and CDR2 SVGIG (reference sequence). V lost 1 base to trimming and J lost 4 bases, with 14 bases between them. The CDR3 runs to 14 residues. CDR3 sequence reads: CAWSETGLGYEQYF. CDR3 DNA: TGTGCCTGGAGTGAAACTGGACTGGGGTACGAGCAGTACTTC.

The chain combines TRBV21-1 with TRBJ2-7; the D call in the table, TRBD2, was not verified against the DNA. TRBV21-1 corresponds to a pseudogene. This CDR3 contains 15 residues. The CDR3 sequence: CASSKRFPSPDEQYF. DNA for the CDR3: TGTGCCAGCAGCAAACGGTTCCCTAGCCCCGACGAGCAGTACTTC.